Listed here are 15 T cell receptor beta chains from one sample, sequenced in a study of human T cells and chemical hapten exposure (dated by TCRdb to the early 2020s). Library preparation used RACE. Sequenced on a NextSeq 500. Using fastp trimming at Q25 and MiXCR clonotype assembly, TCRdb reanalyzed the public sequencing data and kept in-frame beta chains. For every CDR3 protein sequence, its rows merge into one entry that carries the most common genes and DNA. For this sample the table gives about 80,000 distinct CDR3 sequences, of which about 14% were detected only once. Around 4.2% of the sample rests with the top ten. The time point label on this specimen signifies: pre-sensitization, week 0. The sample's treatment or condition, from its label and the paper: therapeutic diphenylcyclopropenone sensitization with weekly scalp DPC. The sample here was whole blood, taken in connection with sensitization to the hapten diphenylcyclopropenone (DPC). These receptors originate from a woman between 50 and 59 years old with alopecia areata. Some clones in this sample may be carry-over from other donors' samples.

The sample holds many counts of this clonotype. This chain joins TRBV30 and TRBJ1-1; no firm D call. Germline CDR1 is GTSNPN and CDR2 is SVGIG (reference sequence). Trimming left V 5 bases short and J 4 bases short, with 23 bases between. This CDR3 is 16 amino acids long. CDR3 sequence: CAWQPRPGAGGTEAFF. The CDR3 DNA follows: TGTGCCTGGCAGCCTAGGCCGGGTGCGGGCGGCACTGAAGCTTTCTTT. The full variable domain, rest sourced from reference TRBV30 and TRBJ1-1, is SQTIHQWPATLVQPVGSPLSLECTVEGTSNPNLYWYRQAAGRGLQLLFYSVGIGQISSEVPQNLSASRPQDRQFILSSKKLLLSDSGFYLCAWQPRPGAGGTEAFFGQGTRLTVV.

CDR3 nucleotides: TGTGCCAGCAGCCAAGTGCGGGGCACCGGGGAGCTGTTTTTT. It yields the protein CASSQVRGTGELFF. The V and J genes are TRBV3-1 and TRBJ2-2, with D perhaps matching TRBD2 (6 bases). From germline, CDR1 is LGHDT and CDR2 YNNKEL (reference sequence). V lost 1 base to trimming and J lost 4 bases, with 7 bases between them. The length of the CDR3 is 14 residues.

This clonotype was counted only a few times. The V gene is TRBV28, the J gene TRBJ2-1; 7 nucleotides line up with TRBD1. CDR3 length equals 14 residues. Germline values: CDR1 MDHEN, CDR2 SYDVKM. The V gene end was trimmed by 6 bases and the J gene end by 6 bases; junction bases not matched to a gene: 8. The DNA of the CDR3 is TGTGCCAGCAGACCGCCGGGACAGAGCAATGAGCAGTTCTTC. This codes for CASRPPGQSNEQFF. The whole variable domain, remainder taken from reference TRBV28 and TRBJ2-1, is DVKVTQSSRYLVKRTGEKVFLECVQDMDHENMFWYRQDPGLGLRLIYFSYDVKMKEKGDIPEGYSVSREKKERFSLILESASTNQTSMYLCASRPPGQSNEQFFGPGTRLTVL.

This clonotype was counted between two and nine times. The chain has TRBV2 and TRBJ2-1; TRBD1 is a possible D gene (6 bases). V gave up 7 bases and J gave up 10 bases, with 14 bases separating them. Germline loops: CDR1 SNHLY, CDR2 FYNNEI. The CDR3 length is 12 residues. This chain's CDR3 is CASTTQGYEQFF. The CDR3, as DNA: TGTGCCAGCACTACACAGGGCTACGAGCAGTTCTTC.

The chain is built from TRBV20-1 and TRBJ2-1; D call uncertain. The CDR3 runs 15 residues. Between the trimmed V and J ends, which lost 0 bases and 0 bases, there was a span of 9 bases. Per the germline V gene, CDR1 is DFQATT and CDR2 is SNEGSKA (reference sequence). This CDR3 is CSARDPRLSYNEQFF. In nucleotides, the CDR3 is TGCAGTGCTAGAGATCCTAGACTCTCCTACAATGAGCAGTTCTTC.

The chain carries TRBV5-4 and TRBJ2-5, with 7 positions matching TRBD2. The CDR3 covers 14 residues. The germline gives CDR1 SGHNT, CDR2 YYREEE (reference sequence). V was clipped by 4 bases and J by 2 bases; unmatched bases: 5. The CDR3 nucleotides are TGTGCCAGCAGCCGCCTAGCGGATCAAGAGACCCAGTACTTC. Translation gives CASSRLADQETQYF.

The chain carries TRBV4-3 and TRBJ2-3; D gene ambiguous. The CDR3 is 13 amino acids. Germline CDR1 LGHNA, CDR2 YSLEER. The ends were cut back, 2 bases at V and 3 bases at J, with 6 bases in the middle. This chain's CDR3 is CASSQKPTDTQYF. DNA of the CDR3: TGCGCCAGCAGCCAAAAACCGACAGATACGCAGTATTTT.

Notes on this clonotype: The junction shows a germline mismatch at one end, possibly a read error. The CDR3 bases are TGTGCCTGCAGCTTCACGAACACTGAAGCTTTCTTT. Its protein product is CACSFTNTEAFF. The J gene is TRBJ1-1, the V gene TRBV9, with D uncertain. This CDR3 is 12 amino acids long. Germline CDR1 is SGDLS and CDR2 is YYNGEE.

V usage is TRBV3-1 and J usage is TRBJ1-1, with D tentatively TRBD1 (6 bases). CDR3 length: 13 amino acids. Germline V gene data show CDR1 as LGHDT and CDR2 as YNNKEL (reference sequence). Trimming took off 2 bases at V and 3 bases at J, with 7 bases between the two ends. CDR3 coding DNA: TGTGCCAGCAGCCAAAACAGGGACACTGAAGCTTTCTTT. Translation gives CASSQNRDTEAFF.

V usage is TRBV6-2 or TRBV6-3 and J usage is TRBJ1-2; unclear D gene. In germline, CDR1 is MNHEY, CDR2 SVGEGT. The CDR3 is 14 residues long. V was clipped by 5 bases and J by 4 bases, with 14 bases between them. For the CDR3, the DNA is TGTGCCAGCAGTCTCCACAATCTCGGCTATGGCTACACCTTC. Its protein product is CASSLHNLGYGYTF.

This clonotype was detected many times. The gene calls are TRBV18 and TRBJ2-5; no clear D. The V and J ends lost 4 bases and 1 base respectively, with 10 bases between them. The CDR3 extends over 14 amino acids. CDR1 and CDR2 (germline): KGHSH, LQKENI. CDR3 bases: TGTGCCAGCTCACACGAACGGCTCCAAGAGACCCAGTACTTC. Translated: CASSHERLQETQYF. Drawing the rest from reference TRBV18 and TRBJ2-5, the complete variable domain is NAGVMQNPRHLVRRRGQEARLRCSPMKGHSHVYWYRQLPEEGLKFMVYLQKENIIDESGMPKERFSAEFPKEGPSILRIQQVVRGDSAAYFCASSHERLQETQYFGPGTRLLVL.

This clonotype was detected only a few times. The chain links TRBV12-3 or TRBV12-4 to TRBJ1-2, with TRBD1 matching over 7 bases. CDR3 length equals 15 residues. The ends lost 5 bases at V and 5 bases at J; junction bases unmatched: 11. CDR3 amino acids: CASSPRTGTGYGYTF. CDR3 in DNA: TGTGCCAGCAGTCCTCGGACAGGTACTGGGTATGGCTACACCTTC.

This chain links TRBV7-9 with TRBJ1-2; tentative D call: TRBD1 (5 bases). Trimming pared 1 base from V and 12 bases from J, leaving 12 bases between. The V gene's germline CDR1 is SEHNR and CDR2 FQNEAQ (reference sequence). This CDR3 contains 12 residues. Here the CDR3 DNA reads TGTGCCAGCAGCTTAGGCGGGACCGCCAACACCTTC. Its translation is CASSLGGTANTF.

The CDR3 nucleotides read TGTGCCAGCAGCTTAGCTCTGGGGGGGGCTAGCGGGAGTTACGAGCAGTACTTC. Translation gives CASSLALGGASGSYEQYF. The V call is TRBV7-8, the J call TRBJ2-7; 10 bases match TRBD2. The germline V gene has CDR1 SGHVS and CDR2 FQNEAQ. After removal of 0 bases from V and 4 bases from J, the junction contained 12 bases not matched to a gene. This CDR3 is 18 amino acids long.

V is TRBV9 and J is TRBJ2-3, with D hard to call. V lost 2 bases and J 0 bases, leaving 7 bases between the germline ends. The germline gives CDR1 SGDLS, CDR2 YYNGEE. The CDR3 loop spans 14 amino acids. The CDR3 coding sequence is TGTGCCAGCAGCGTTTCCGGGAGCACAGATACGCAGTATTTT. Its translation: CASSVSGSTDTQYF.